This TCR beta chain was sequenced in a study of CD8+ T cells in alopecia areata. Indicated treatment: oral pan-JAK inhibitor, 5-10 mg twice daily. This clone was seen only once. Germline lookup yields CDR1 SGHRS and CDR2 YFSETQ. Trimming cost V 0 bases and J 5 bases, with 15 bases left between them. This CDR3 region has 16 residues. RNA was extracted and reverse transcribed into cDNA as the sequencing template. Here immunoSEQ multiplex PCR was the method, and the copy in TCRdb shows in-frame clones only, minus some. The repertoire has under 200,000 clones, around three fifths of them found once; the top ten carry approximately 15%.

The sequence was collected from a human donor with alopecia areata. The rearrangement joins TRBV5-1 to TRBJ1-5, with D perhaps TRBD1 (6 bases). The specimen was CD4+ T cells sorted from blood, collected at week 24, from a patient treated with tofacitinib. The CDR3: CASSLEGRGQDQPQHF. DNA of the CDR3: TGCGCCAGCAGCTTGGAGGGCAGGGGACAAGATCAGCCCCAGCATTTT.